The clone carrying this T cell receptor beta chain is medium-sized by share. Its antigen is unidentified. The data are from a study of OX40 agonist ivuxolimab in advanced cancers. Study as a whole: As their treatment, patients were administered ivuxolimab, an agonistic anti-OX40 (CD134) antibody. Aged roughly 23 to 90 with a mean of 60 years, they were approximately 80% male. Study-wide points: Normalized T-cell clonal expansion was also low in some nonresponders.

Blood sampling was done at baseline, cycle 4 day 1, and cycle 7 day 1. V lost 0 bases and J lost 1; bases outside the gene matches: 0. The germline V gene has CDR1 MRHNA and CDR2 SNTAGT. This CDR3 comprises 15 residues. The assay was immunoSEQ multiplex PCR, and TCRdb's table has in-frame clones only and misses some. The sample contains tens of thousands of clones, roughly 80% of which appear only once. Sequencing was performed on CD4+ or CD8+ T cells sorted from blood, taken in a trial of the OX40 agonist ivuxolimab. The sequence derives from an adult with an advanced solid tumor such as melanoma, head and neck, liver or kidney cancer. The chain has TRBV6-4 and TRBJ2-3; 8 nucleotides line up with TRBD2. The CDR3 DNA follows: TGTGCCAGCAGTGACTCTAGCGGGGGCACAGATACGCAGTATTTT. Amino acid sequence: CASSDSSGGTDTQYF.